This TCR beta chain was retrieved from a study of T cells in Graves' hyperthyroidism and ophthalmopathy. Findings and caveats of the study: Ophthalmopathy, as predicted by the model, came a median around 7 months after the prediction.

As to this clonotype: Its cognate antigen is unknown.

Amplified regions were TCR beta CDR3 sequences from RNA transcripts. The TCR CDR3 was amplified in a first-round RT-PCR using the HTBI primer set. TCRdb independently ran MiXCR on the multiplex PCR reads; one entry per CDR3 protein. The sample shows around 350,000 distinct CDR3 sequences, more than 14% of them seen only once. Ophthalmopathy patients had moderate-to-severe active disease, CAS ≥3, NOSPECS ≥4, and disease duration under 3 months. The study left out patients who had uncontrolled infection, other autoimmune disease, pregnancy or lactation. Germline values: CDR1 SGHDT, CDR2 YYEEEE. This CDR3 is built from 15 residues. Trimming at V came to 4 bases and at J to 1 base, leaving 5 bases not matched to a gene.

The sequence was obtained from a woman aged 25 to 39 with Graves' ophthalmopathy. The specimen sequenced was blood. The chain carries TRBV5-6 and TRBJ2-4; 7 nucleotides match TRBD1. In DNA form, the CDR3 reads TGTGCCAGCAGCCCACAGGGGAGCGCCAAAAACATTCAGTACTTC. Amino acid sequence: CASSPQGSAKNIQYF.